This passage covers 15 T cell receptor beta chains from one sample sequenced in a study of CD8 T cells in Susac syndrome. Random-hexamer reverse transcription was applied to about 0.45 to 1 ug RNA. TCRdb reprocessed the immunoSEQ multiplex PCR reads via MiXCR and lists one record per CDR3 protein. Here the sample spans about 190,000 distinct CDR3 sequences, approximately 95% being singletons. Sample: CD4+ T cells from PBMCs. The receptors come from a human donor with Susac syndrome.

This clonotype was detected only once. The chain joins TRBV7-9 to TRBJ1-2; D unresolved. The germline V gene encodes CDR1 SEHNR and CDR2 FQNEAQ (reference sequence). Trimming removed 6 bases at V and 6 bases at J, with 8 bases between. This CDR3 has 11 amino acids. This CDR3 reads CASSQFDGYTF. The CDR3, as DNA: TGTGCCAGCAGTCAGTTCGATGGCTACACCTTC.

The genes are TRBV20-1 and TRBJ1-1; TRBD1 might be the D (6 bases). The CDR3 spans 14 residues. The germline gives CDR1 DFQATT, CDR2 SNEGSKA (reference sequence). CDR3 amino acids: CRPGAGARGTEAFF. In DNA, the CDR3 is TGCAGGCCCGGGGCAGGGGCGCGGGGCACTGAAGCTTTCTTT.

The chain couples TRBV9 to TRBJ2-7, with TRBD2 matching over 13 bases. The CDR3 covers 16 residues. CDR1 and CDR2 (germline): SGDLS, YYNGEE. V was pared by 3 bases and J by 6 bases, with 9 bases of the junction left unmatched. The CDR3 protein is CASSGSGLAGRFEQYF. In DNA, the CDR3 is TGTGCCAGCAGCGGATCGGGACTAGCGGGGAGGTTCGAGCAGTACTTC.

The chain links TRBV5-1 to TRBJ2-1; TRBD2 aligns across 8 bases. The CDR3 loop spans 17 amino acids. V trimming: 3 bases; J trimming: 4 bases; junction bases outside the gene matches: 12. The V gene's germline CDR1 is SGHRS and CDR2 YFSETQ. The CDR3 protein is CASSSWLGGGLYNEQFF. CDR3 DNA sequence: TGCGCCAGCAGCTCGTGGTTAGGCGGGGGGCTGTACAATGAGCAGTTCTTC.

This chain connects TRBV6-5 to TRBJ2-2, with unresolved D. CDR1 is MNHEY and CDR2 is SVGAGI in the germline V gene. Trimming took 8 bases from V and 0 from J, leaving 13 bases between them. The CDR3 has 15 residues. The CDR3 bases are TGTGCCAGCCGAACTCTGGGTGCGAACACCGGGGAGCTGTTTTTT. Translation gives CASRTLGANTGELFF.

This chain uses TRBV20-1 with TRBJ2-3; TRBD2 aligns across 8 bases. CDR3 length: 16 amino acids. CDR1 is DFQATT, CDR2 SNEGSKA, per germline (reference sequence). Germline trimming cut 5 bases from V and 2 bases from J; bases unmatched to any gene: 12. CDR3 sequence reads: CSALTGGGPYTDTQYF. CDR3 nucleotides: TGCAGTGCTCTGACGGGCGGGGGGCCCTACACAGATACGCAGTATTTT.

The chain carries TRBV6-6 and TRBJ2-1; D call uncertain. V shed 2 bases and J shed 10 bases, with 12 bases lying between them. CDR1 and CDR2 (germline): MNHNY, SVGAGI (reference sequence). The CDR3 spans 13 residues. The CDR3 spells CASSYPPPGEQFF. The CDR3 coding sequence is TGTGCCAGCAGTTACCCGCCTCCCGGGGAGCAGTTCTTC.

The chain is built from TRBV30 and TRBJ1-2; D not certain. Germline CDR1 GTSNPN, CDR2 SVGIG (reference sequence). The CDR3 covers 13 residues. Trimming took off 4 bases at V and 5 bases at J, with 14 bases between the two ends. The CDR3 DNA sequence: TGTGCCTGGATTAAAAGACCCGATTATGGCTACACCTTC. Its protein is CAWIKRPDYGYTF.

The chain combines TRBV15 with TRBJ2-3, with D perhaps being TRBD1 or TRBD2 (5 bases each). Germline CDR1 is LNHNV and CDR2 is YYDKDF (reference sequence). The CDR3 is 15 amino acids. Trimming took 9 bases from V and 0 from J, leaving 16 bases between them. Here the CDR3 DNA reads TGTGCCACTAGCTCGGGACGGTCTAGCACAGATACGCAGTATTTT. The encoded protein is CATSSGRSSTDTQYF.

J is TRBJ2-2 and V is TRBV6-6, with 7 bases aligning to TRBD1. The CDR3 spans 13 residues. V shed 10 bases, J shed 3 bases, and the junction held 5 bases outside the gene matches. Germline V gene sequence: CDR1 MNHNY, CDR2 SVGAGI (reference sequence). CDR3 nucleotide sequence: TGTGCCATCTGGGACAGACACACCGGGGAGCTGTTTTTT. It encodes CAIWDRHTGELFF.

V and J are TRBV7-6 and TRBJ2-7; 15 bases line up with TRBD2. The germline CDR1 and CDR2 sequences are SGHVS and FNYEAQ. CDR3 length: 17 amino acids. Losses at the gene ends were 1 base for V and 2 bases for J; bases not matched to a gene: 3. The CDR3 protein is CASSLGGLAGGAYEQYF. Written as DNA, the CDR3 is TGTGCCAGCAGCTTAGGGGGACTAGCGGGGGGCGCCTACGAGCAGTACTTC.

V gene TRBV20-1 combines with J gene TRBJ1-2; 7 bases line up with TRBD1. The germline gives CDR1 DFQATT, CDR2 SNEGSKA (reference sequence). V dropped 6 bases and J dropped 9; count of bases not matched to a gene: 7. This CDR3 comprises 11 residues. Written as DNA, the CDR3 is TGCAGTGCGCCGGACAGGCGTCGCTACACCTTC. Its protein is CSAPDRRRYTF.

This chain links TRBV20-1 with TRBJ2-1; D possibly corresponds to TRBD1 (6 bases). V was clipped by 3 bases and J by 6 bases, with 12 bases between them. Germline CDR1 DFQATT, CDR2 SNEGSKA (reference sequence). The CDR3 length is 13 residues. The chain's CDR3 is CSASQGSVNEQFF. CDR3 DNA sequence: TGCAGTGCTAGCCAGGGGTCTGTCAATGAGCAGTTCTTC.

The chain links TRBV2 to TRBJ2-5; D is tentatively TRBD1 or TRBD2 (5 bases each). The CDR3 sequence is 11 residues long. Trimming removed 4 bases at V and 5 bases at J, with 5 bases between. Germline V gives CDR1 SNHLY, CDR2 FYNNEI. The CDR3 loop is CASSGGETQYF. CDR3 nucleotides: TGTGCCAGCAGTGGGGGGGAGACCCAGTACTTC.

J is TRBJ2-2 and V is TRBV24-1, with a possible D match to TRBD1 (5 bases). With 3 bases removed from V and 0 bases from J, the gap between germline ends came to 10 bases. This CDR3 spans 16 amino acids. The germline V gene has CDR1 KGHDR and CDR2 SFDVKD. The CDR3 loop reads CATSDGPTANTGELFF. The CDR3 nucleotides are TGTGCCACCAGTGATGGGCCGACAGCGAACACCGGGGAGCTGTTTTTT.